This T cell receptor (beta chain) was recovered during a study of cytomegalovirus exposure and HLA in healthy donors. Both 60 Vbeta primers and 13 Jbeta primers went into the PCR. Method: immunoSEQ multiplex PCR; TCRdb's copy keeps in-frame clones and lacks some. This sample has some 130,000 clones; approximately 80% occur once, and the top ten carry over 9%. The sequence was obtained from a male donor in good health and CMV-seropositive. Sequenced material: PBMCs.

The CDR3 nucleotides are TGTGCCAGCAGTCCCCGGGGTGGACTAGCGGACTACGAGCAGTACTTC. It specifies CASSPRGGLADYEQYF. V is TRBV7-2 and J is TRBJ2-7; 10 bases agree with TRBD2. V lost 6 bases and J lost 3; bases outside the gene matches: 11. The CDR3 covers 16 residues. Germline CDR1 SGHTA, CDR2 FQGNSA.